This TCR beta chain was retrieved from a study of blood T cell repertoires in COVID-19. Background on the study: The United States, Italy and Spain supplied acute and convalescent COVID-19 samples.

TCRdb's table, derived via immunoSEQ multiplex PCR, lists solely in-frame clones and lacks some. This sample carries approximately 300,000 clones, around 87% of them seen once, and the ten largest clones take less than 6%. Researchers sorted participants into cohorts using their self-reported clinical history. Recovered Cohort 3 donors showed two negative PCRs, clearance, or symptom resolution. This CDR3 is built from 16 residues. The V and J ends lost 5 bases and 6 bases respectively, with 23 bases between them. Germline CDR1 and CDR2: SGHVS and FQNEAQ. The chain combines TRBV7-8 with TRBJ2-7, with D perhaps matching TRBD2 (6 bases). Sequenced: PBMCs or T cells enriched from blood (not recorded which). The receptor's source is a woman aged 25 to 39 who had recovered from COVID-19. CDR3 sequence reads: CASSIGGVRVYSEQYF. The CDR3 DNA is TGTGCCAGCAGCATAGGCGGGGTCAGGGTGTATAGCGAGCAGTACTTC.